Listed below are T cell receptor beta chains from one sample, sequenced in a study of blood T cell repertoires in COVID-19. Assay used: immunoSEQ multiplex PCR; TCRdb lists only in-frame clones, some missing. The profile covers some 130,000 clones, with 75% to 90% appearing a single time and roughly 4.5% taken by the ten largest. The sequenced sample consisted of peripheral blood. The receptor source for this set is a human donor in a cohort sampled during active COVID-19. Each CDR3 is given with its conserved first and last residue. D genes are given only for firm matches. Size is stated for part of the rows, as once, few or many counts, or as a class when the clone is expanded.

size	V	J	D	length	CDR3	DNA
once	TRBV5-1	TRBJ2-5	TRBD2	19	CASSLATRTSGGAKETQYF	TGCGCCAGCAGCTTGGCCACTCGGACTAGCGGGGGGGCAAAAGAGACCCAGTACTTC
-	TRBV2	TRBJ1-1	TRBD1	13	CASKLEDRTEAFF	TGTGCCAGTAAACTCGAGGACAGGACTGAAGCTTTCTTT
few	TRBV19	TRBJ1-2	TRBD1	13	CASSVTGGLGYTF	TGTGCCAGTAGTGTGACAGGGGGCCTTGGCTACACCTTC
-	TRBV5-1	TRBJ2-2	-	14	CASSSGQSTGELFF	TGCGCCAGCAGCTCCGGACAGAGCACCGGGGAGCTGTTTTTT
once	TRBV11-2	TRBJ2-5	TRBD2	14	CAIRAGGRVETQYF	TGTGCCATCCGAGCGGGAGGGCGAGTTGAGACCCAGTACTTC
-	TRBV6-2/TRBV6-3	TRBJ2-2	-	17	CASSYPFRGRRIGELFF	TGTGCCAGCAGTTACCCCTTCCGAGGTAGGAGGATCGGGGAGCTGTTTTTT
-	TRBV12-3/TRBV12-4	TRBJ1-1	-	12	CASSQPPQRAFF	TGTGCCAGCAGCCAGCCCCCTCAGCGGGCTTTCTTT
-	TRBV6-1	TRBJ2-5	TRBD2	17	CASSEGTSGPWRETQYF	TGTGCCAGCAGTGAGGGGACTAGCGGACCCTGGAGGGAGACCCAGTACTTC
once	TRBV5-4	TRBJ1-4	-	14	CASSPGHSNEKLFF	TGTGCCAGCAGCCCGGGACATTCTAATGAAAAACTGTTTTTT
-	TRBV7-2	TRBJ1-6	-	12	CASSLPNSPLHF	TGTGCCAGCAGCTTACCAAATTCACCCCTCCACTTT
-	TRBV3-1/TRBV3-2	TRBJ1-5	TRBD1	15	CASSRGGDFNQPQHF	TGTGCCAGCAGCCGAGGGGGCGACTTCAATCAGCCCCAGCATTTT
-	TRBV5-1	TRBJ2-7	TRBD2	14	CASSSGLVLGEQYF	TGCGCCAGCAGCTCTGGACTAGTCTTGGGCGAGCAGTACTTC
-	TRBV7-2	TRBJ1-1	TRBD1	16	CASSGGTGFLNTEAFF	TGTGCCAGCAGCGGGGGGACAGGGTTTTTGAACACTGAAGCTTTCTTT
-	TRBV11-3	TRBJ2-5	-	12	CASQGGVETQYF	TGTGCCAGCCAAGGGGGGGTCGAGACCCAGTACTTC
-	TRBV6-5	TRBJ1-1	-	14	CASSYDGMNTEAFF	TGTGCCAGCAGTTACGATGGCATGAACACTGAAGCTTTCTTT
many	TRBV27	TRBJ1-1	-	14	CASSWTAHNTEAFF	TGTGCCAGCAGTTGGACAGCGCATAACACTGAAGCTTTCTTT